The 4 T cell receptor beta chains reported below all come from one sample, sequenced in a study of blood T cell repertoires in COVID-19. The assay was immunoSEQ multiplex PCR, and TCRdb's table has in-frame clones only and misses some. The sample comprises roughly 30,000 clones, roughly two thirds of which are singletons, and roughly 17% rests with the top ten. Sequenced sample: peripheral blood. The receptor source for this set is a human donor in a cohort sampled during active COVID-19.

The chain has TRBV28 and TRBJ2-1; 7 nucleotides align to TRBD1. This CDR3 spans 13 amino acids. Germline lookup yields CDR1 MDHEN and CDR2 SYDVKM. After removal of 7 bases from V and 3 bases from J, the junction contained 3 bases not matched to a gene. Here the CDR3 DNA reads TGTGCCAGCACCGGGACAGTCTACAATGAGCAGTTCTTC. Encoded protein: CASTGTVYNEQFF.

This clone was recorded a few times. The V gene is TRBV29-1, the J gene TRBJ1-1; 11 nucleotides align to TRBD1. This CDR3 has 18 residues. From germline, CDR1 is SQVTM and CDR2 ANQGSEA. The V gene end was trimmed by 7 bases and the J gene end by 1 base; junction bases not matched to a gene: 17. The CDR3 here is CSATILDRGRLGNTEAFF. The CDR3, as DNA: TGCAGCGCTACTATACTGGACAGGGGGCGCTTGGGGAACACTGAAGCTTTCTTT. The variable domain in full, completed from reference TRBV29-1 and TRBJ1-1, reads SAVISQKPSRDICQRGTSLTIQCQVDSQVTMMFWYRQQPGQSLTLIATANQGSEATYESGFVIDKFPISRPNLTFSTLTVSNMSPEDSSIYLCSATILDRGRLGNTEAFFGQGTRLTVV.

The V call is TRBV12-3 or TRBV12-4, the J call TRBJ2-7; D is possibly TRBD2 (6 bases). Trimming took 5 bases from V and 7 from J, leaving 15 bases between them. The CDR3 runs to 13 residues. The CDR3 DNA follows: TGTGCCAGCAGTCTCGGTCCGGAGGGTGAGCAGTACTTC. Translating gives CASSLGPEGEQYF.

The chain joins TRBV4-3 to TRBJ1-6, with 8 bases identical to TRBD1. The CDR3 is 19 amino acids. Germline-derived CDR1 and CDR2 are LGHNA and YSLEER. Trimming took 0 bases from V and 12 from J; bases not matched to a gene: 19. The CDR3 here is CASSQDRKGGQGKRVPLHF. The CDR3 coding sequence is TGCGCCAGCAGCCAAGATAGGAAGGGAGGACAGGGAAAAAGGGTACCCCTCCACTTT.